This T cell receptor (beta chain) was obtained from a study of early T cells in non-severe SARS-CoV-2 infection (dated by TCRdb to 2020 to 2022). At the level of the whole study: Bulk RNA from unsorted whole blood was used for TCR sequencing, so alpha and beta chains could not be paired. What the authors observed across the whole study: VDJdb matching was skewed toward anti-spike CD8 responses and likely underestimated virus-specific expansions, missing private and CD4 specificities.

Set within a cohort of healthcare workers in London, UK, this nested case-control study involved weekly PCR testing of nasopharyngeal swabs along with blood sampling. Healthcare workers were enrolled in the week of the UK lockdown, from 23 to 31 March 2020, and were followed every week for up to roughly 16 weeks. This clonotype was counted ten times or more. No antigen is known for it. Base qualities were left out, and no much larger clone turns up one base away. Libraries were prepared through 5' RACE. The sequencing machine was a NextSeq 500. In the TCR library protocol, unique molecular identifiers were attached to individual cDNA molecules to correct for PCR bias and sequencing error. Sequencing covered both TCR alpha and beta chains, and within each sample the abundances of alpha and beta sequences were tightly co-correlated. The paper's data handling went like this. Decombinator V4 was used to annotate TCR sequences for V gene, J gene and CDR3. TCRs were defined as expanded if a significant change between any two time points was detected under a Poisson model with p below 0.0001. TCR abundances were normalised to the total number of TCRs sequenced per sample and were expressed as counts per million. TRAV1-2 paired with TRAJ12, TRAJ20 or TRAJ33 defined MAIT TCRs, while TRAV10 paired with TRAJ18 defined iNKT TCRs. VDJdb, accessed on 1 November 2021, was searched for TCRs annotated for CMV, EBV and SARS-CoV-2, and TCRs annotated for more than one antigen were excluded. TCRdb ran its own pipeline on the public reads, namely fastp trimming at Q25 and MiXCR clone calling, and kept in-frame beta chains. Every CDR3 protein is listed once, alongside the most common genes and DNA of its rows. The V and J calls here are based on TCRdb, not the publication. Across this sample there are 25,000 to 35,000 distinct CDR3 sequences, with 5.5% to 7% seen only once. Over 10% of the sample is in the top ten clones.

Trimming accounts for 7 bases at V and 7 bases at J, while the number of junction bases matched to no gene is 5. The germline V gene gives CDR1 as MNHNS and CDR2 as SASEGT. From the cysteine up to the phenylalanine, the CDR3 has a length of 13 residues. The entry retains the CDR3 DNA only, 39 bases that are in frame from base 1. This clonotype was sampled from an adult who was a healthcare worker with PCR-confirmed SARS-CoV-2 infection or an uninfected control (not recorded which). The sample comprised whole blood. The chain joins TRBV6-1 to TRBJ1-5; TRBD1 matches 9 bases in the middle. In nucleotide form, the sequence is TGTGCCAGCAACGGACAGGGGCACCAGCCCCAGCATTTT. It specifies CASNGQGHQPQHF.